Given below is one T cell receptor beta chain in context. Sequencing targeted TCR beta in blood CD8+ and CD4+ T cells. Negative isolation yielded CD8+ and CD4+ T cells; FACS enriched TEMRA cells. Roughly 0.45 to 1 ug RNA was reverse transcribed with random hexamers. TCRdb reanalysed the immunoSEQ multiplex PCR reads using MiXCR and keeps one entry per CDR3 protein. The table has about 180,000 distinct CDR3 sequences, approximately 94% seen once. These data originate in a study of CD8 T cells in Susac syndrome. CDR1 is LGHDT, CDR2 YNNKEL, per germline (reference sequence). The CDR3 length is 15 residues. The ends were cut back, 4 bases at V and 3 bases at J, with 13 bases in the middle.

The sequence was collected from a human donor with multiple sclerosis. The chain combines TRBV3-1 with TRBJ2-4; TRBD1 or TRBD2 may be the D gene (5 bases each). Sequencing was performed on CD4+ T cells from PBMCs. The CDR3 DNA reads TGTGCCAGCAGCCCAGGACGGGACCTCAAAAACATTCAGTACTTC. It is translated as CASSPGRDLKNIQYF.